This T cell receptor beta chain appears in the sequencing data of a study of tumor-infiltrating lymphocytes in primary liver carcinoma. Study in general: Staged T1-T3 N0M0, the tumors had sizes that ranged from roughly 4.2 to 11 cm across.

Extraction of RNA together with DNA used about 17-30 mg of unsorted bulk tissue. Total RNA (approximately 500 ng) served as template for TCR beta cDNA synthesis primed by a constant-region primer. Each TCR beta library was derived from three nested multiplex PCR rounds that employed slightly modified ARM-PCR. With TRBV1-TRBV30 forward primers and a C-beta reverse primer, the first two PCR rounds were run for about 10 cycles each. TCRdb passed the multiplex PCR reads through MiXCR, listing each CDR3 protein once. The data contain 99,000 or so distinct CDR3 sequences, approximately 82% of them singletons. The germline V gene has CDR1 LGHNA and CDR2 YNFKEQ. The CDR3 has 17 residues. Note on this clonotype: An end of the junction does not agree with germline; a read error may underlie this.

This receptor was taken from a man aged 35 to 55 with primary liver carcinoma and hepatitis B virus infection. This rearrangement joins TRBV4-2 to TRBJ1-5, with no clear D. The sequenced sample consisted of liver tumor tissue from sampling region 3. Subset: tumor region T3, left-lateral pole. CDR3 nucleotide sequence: TGTGCCAACAGCCAAGAAGTGGCAGGTCTAAGCAATCAGCCCCAGCATTTT. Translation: CANSQEVAGLSNQPQHF.